One sample yielded the 29 T cell receptor beta chains listed below, sequenced in a study of cytomegalovirus exposure and HLA in healthy donors. A multiplex PCR was run with 60 Vbeta primers and 13 Jbeta primers. Method: immunoSEQ multiplex PCR; TCRdb's copy keeps in-frame clones and lacks some. The sample carries some 65,000 clones, less than 65% recorded once. The sample consisted of PBMCs. Receptors originate from a man between 25 and 39 years old in good health and CMV-seronegative.

This chain connects TRBV7-9 to TRBJ2-4, with D possibly being TRBD1 (6 bases). V was shortened by 1 base and J by 0 bases, with 10 bases between the two germline ends. The CDR3 extends over 16 amino acids. The germline gives CDR1 SEHNR, CDR2 FQNEAQ (reference sequence). The CDR3 DNA reads TGTGCCAGCAGCTTAGGGGGGACACGAGCCAAAAACATTCAGTACTTC. The encoded protein is CASSLGGTRAKNIQYF.

The V and J genes are TRBV2 and TRBJ1-2, with 8 nucleotides matching TRBD1. This CDR3 contains 14 residues. With V trimmed by 3 bases and J by 1 base, 1 base remained unmatched. Germline V CDR1 and CDR2: SNHLY, FYNNEI. The DNA for the CDR3 is TGTGCCAGCAGTGAGGACAGGGTTAACTATGGCTACACCTTC. It translates to CASSEDRVNYGYTF.

The chain links TRBV6-1 to TRBJ2-5; D might be TRBD1 (6 bases). This CDR3 is 15 amino acids long. CDR1 and CDR2 (germline): MNHNS, SASEGT. Trimming stripped 4 bases from V and 5 bases from J, with 17 bases between. CDR3 residues: CASSARGSPEETQYF. CDR3 DNA sequence: TGTGCCAGCAGTGCCAGGGGAAGCCCAGAGGAGACCCAGTACTTC.

The chain links TRBV18 to TRBJ2-5; a possible D gene is TRBD2 (5 bases). V was shortened by 3 bases and J by 5 bases, with 19 bases between the two germline ends. Germline V gene sequence: CDR1 KGHSH, CDR2 LQKENI. The CDR3 is 16 residues long. CDR3 bases: TGTGCCAGCTCACCTCTATCGGACGGACGAGGGGAGACCCAGTACTTC. Its protein is CASSPLSDGRGETQYF.

CDR3 in amino acids: CASSDRRGIKGSDTEAFF. The CDR3 DNA reads as TGTGCCAGCAGTGACCGGCGAGGAATTAAGGGGTCCGACACTGAAGCTTTCTTT. The J gene is TRBJ1-1, the V gene TRBV6-1; maybe TRBD1 (5 bases). From germline, CDR1 is MNHNS and CDR2 SASEGT. Trimming pared 3 bases from V and 3 bases from J, leaving 23 bases between. The CDR3 runs to 18 residues.

The chain recombines TRBV6-1 with TRBJ2-5; 9 nucleotides line up with TRBD2. With 3 bases clipped from V and 5 bases from J, the junction kept 10 bases outside the gene matches. The CDR3 runs 16 residues. CDR1 MNHNS and CDR2 SASEGT come from the germline V gene. CDR3 sequence (DNA): TGTGCCAGCAGTGAGAACTGGCGGGGGGGCCGGGAGACCCAGTACTTC. Translated, it gives CASSENWRGGRETQYF.

The rearrangement links TRBV7-9 to TRBJ2-7, with D perhaps TRBD2 (6 bases). This CDR3 is built from 11 residues. The germline V gene has CDR1 SEHNR and CDR2 FQNEAQ (reference sequence). The V and J ends lost 5 bases and 4 bases respectively, with 6 bases between them. The CDR3 here is CASSGRYEQYF. In DNA, the CDR3 is TGTGCCAGCAGCGGGAGGTACGAGCAGTACTTC. The whole variable domain, filled in from reference TRBV7-9 and TRBJ2-7, reads DTGVSQNPRHKITKRGQNVTFRCDPISEHNRLYWYRQTLGQGPEFLTYFQNEAQLEKSRLLSDRFSAERPKGSFSTLEIQRTEQGDSAMYLCASSGRYEQYFGPGTRLTVT.

This sequence joins TRBV6-5 and TRBJ1-5; 7 nucleotides match TRBD1. Germline V gene sequence: CDR1 MNHEY, CDR2 SVGAGI. Losses at the gene ends were 8 bases for V and 7 bases for J; bases not matched to a gene: 11. The CDR3 loop spans 14 amino acids. Here the CDR3 DNA reads TGTGCCAGCGGATCAGACAGGGTAAGGCAGCCCCAGCATTTT. Translation gives CASGSDRVRQPQHF.

The V call is TRBV27, the J call TRBJ1-1, with 10 bases that match TRBD1. Per germline, CDR1 MNHEY and CDR2 SMNVEV (reference sequence). Trimming cost V 4 bases and J 5 bases; bases outside gene matches: 4. The length of the CDR3 is 14 residues. CDR3 loop: CASSWDRGRTEAFF. CDR3 DNA: TGTGCCAGCAGTTGGGACAGGGGAAGGACTGAAGCTTTCTTT.

V and J are TRBV7-2 and TRBJ1-4; 9 nucleotides align to TRBD1. Per germline, CDR1 SGHTA and CDR2 FQGNSA. V shed 3 bases and J 5 bases; nucleotides not matched to a gene: 4. This CDR3 is 15 amino acids long. The CDR3 DNA reads as TGTGCCAGCAGCTTTTGGACAGGGGAGAATGAAAAACTGTTTTTT. It specifies CASSFWTGENEKLFF. The full variable domain, its missing parts supplied by reference TRBV7-2 and TRBJ1-4, is GAGVSQSPSNKVTEKGKDVELRCDPISGHTALYWYRQSLGQGLEFLIYFQGNSAPDKSGLPSDRFSAERTGGSVSTLTIQRTQQEDSAVYLCASSFWTGENEKLFFGSGTQLSVL.

The genes are TRBV6-5 and TRBJ2-2; 7 positions match TRBD1. Looked up from germline, CDR1 is MNHEY and CDR2 is SVGAGI. V lost 2 bases and J lost 7; bases outside the gene matches: 4. The CDR3 length is 14 residues. The CDR3 DNA reads as TGTGCCAGCAGTTACCCACCAGGGGGCGGGGAGCTGTTTTTT. Encoded protein: CASSYPPGGGELFF.

The rearrangement links TRBV4-1 to TRBJ1-1, with D possibly TRBD1 on 6 matching bases. Trimming shortened V by 0 bases and J by 10 bases, and 18 bases separated the two germline ends. The CDR3 covers 15 residues. From germline, CDR1 is MGHRA and CDR2 YSYEKL. CDR3 sequence: CASSQEQGQFSGAFF. The DNA of the CDR3 is TGCGCCAGCAGCCAAGAGCAGGGACAATTTTCAGGAGCTTTCTTT.

The chain joins TRBV27 to TRBJ2-7; D not certain. Trimming cost V 0 bases and J 6 bases, with 9 bases left between them. The length of the CDR3 is 13 residues. Germline V gene lookup returns CDR1 MNHEY and CDR2 SMNVEV (reference sequence). CDR3 protein: CASSLSITGEQYF. Here the CDR3 DNA reads TGTGCCAGCAGTTTATCGATAACCGGCGAGCAGTACTTC.

The chain links TRBV27 to TRBJ2-7; TRBD2 aligns across 8 bases. V trimming: 5 bases; J trimming: 4 bases; junction bases outside the gene matches: 7. There are 14 residues in the CDR3. The germline CDR1 and CDR2 sequences are MNHEY and SMNVEV (reference sequence). In nucleotides, the CDR3 is TGTGCCAGCAGTGTGGCGGGGGGCGGATACGAGCAGTACTTC. This encodes CASSVAGGGYEQYF.

The chain employs TRBV5-1 and TRBJ2-7; D may be TRBD1 (5 bases). This CDR3 region has 14 residues. The germline V and J ends were trimmed by 6 bases and 6 bases, with 19 bases remaining between them. Germline V gene data show CDR1 as SGHRS and CDR2 as YFSETQ. The CDR3 DNA sequence: TGCGCCAGCAAAGCCTCAGGGTTTAAGGGCGAGCAGTACTTC. Amino acid sequence: CASKASGFKGEQYF.

This clone was picked up a small number of times. The chain links TRBV6-1 to TRBJ1-2, with 7 nucleotides matching TRBD1. The CDR3 has 17 amino acids. Unmatched junction bases numbered 11, after V lost 4 bases and J lost 0 bases. Germline CDR1 reads MNHNS; CDR2 reads SASEGT. The CDR3 DNA reads TGTGCCAGCAGTGCCCGACAGGGAGAGGGAGCTAACTATGGCTACACCTTC. It codes for CASSARQGEGANYGYTF.

The genes are TRBV5-1 and TRBJ1-6; 7 nucleotides agree with TRBD1. Trimming removed 4 bases from V and 7 bases from J; junction bases left unmatched: 8. Germline lookup yields CDR1 SGHRS and CDR2 YFSETQ. The CDR3 runs 15 residues. The CDR3 DNA follows: TGCGCCAGCAGCATGCAGACAGGGTCGAATTCACCCCTCCACTTT. This encodes CASSMQTGSNSPLHF.

This rearrangement joins TRBV29-1 to TRBJ2-7, with a weak D call TRBD1 (5 bases). The CDR3 totals 14 residues. Per the germline V gene, CDR1 is SQVTM and CDR2 is ANQGSEA. Deletions cut 0 bases from V and 1 base from J, with 10 bases between. This CDR3 reads CSVEDRVGSYEQYF. DNA for the CDR3: TGCAGCGTTGAAGACAGGGTGGGGTCCTACGAGCAGTACTTC.

The chain is built from TRBV6-6 and TRBJ2-1; 9 bases agree with TRBD2. Germline CDR1 and CDR2: MNHNY and SVGAGI (reference sequence). This CDR3 contains 16 residues. V gave up 6 bases and J gave up 6 bases; unmatched junction bases: 12. The CDR3 DNA reads as TGTGCCAGCAGAGCCGGGGGCGGGGGGGCTGGCAATGAGCAGTTCTTC. Its protein product is CASRAGGGGAGNEQFF.

This chain links TRBV5-6 with TRBJ1-6; D ambiguous. The length of the CDR3 is 13 residues. V was clipped by 4 bases and J by 14 bases, with 16 bases between them. Germline CDR1 and CDR2: SGHDT and YYEEEE. CDR3 region: CASSPGSGRTLHF. The CDR3 bases are TGTGCCAGCAGCCCGGGCTCGGGGAGAACCCTCCACTTT.

The V and J genes are TRBV25-1 and TRBJ2-7; 10 positions match TRBD1. The germline V gene encodes CDR1 MGHDK and CDR2 SYGVNS. V gave up 10 bases and J gave up 5 bases; unmatched junction bases: 11. The CDR3 covers 14 residues. CDR3 nucleotide sequence: TGTGCCACTTCTAGGACAGGGGGTTACCACGAGCAGTACTTC. It encodes CATSRTGGYHEQYF.

This chain links TRBV6-5 with TRBJ1-5; no clear D. Germline V gene lookup returns CDR1 MNHEY and CDR2 SVGAGI. The CDR3 contains 13 residues. The ends were cut back, 7 bases at V and 7 bases at J, with 14 bases in the middle. CDR3 coding DNA: TGTGCCAGCATGAGGGAATTTGGACAGCCCCAGCATTTT. Its protein product is CASMREFGQPQHF.

In regard to this clone: One end of the junction varies from germline; a read error may be responsible. This chain joins TRBV19 and TRBJ1-4, with a tentative D call TRBD1 (5 bases). CDR1 LNHDA and CDR2 SQIVND come from the germline V gene (reference sequence). This CDR3 is 10 amino acids long. This CDR3 is CASSIGGGPF. The DNA of the CDR3 is TGTGCCAGTAGTATAGGGGGGGGACCTTTT.

The rearrangement joins TRBV4-1 to TRBJ2-7; a weak D match, TRBD2 (7 bases). V was clipped by 1 base and J by 5 bases, with 15 bases between them. Germline loops: CDR1 MGHRA, CDR2 YSYEKL. The CDR3 loop spans 15 amino acids. In DNA, the CDR3 is TGCGCCAGCAGCCAAGTCGTGAGGGGGGGGCACGAGCAGTACTTC. It translates to CASSQVVRGGHEQYF.

This clone was recorded a few times. The chain carries TRBV29-1 and TRBJ2-6; D gene unclear. V was pared by 6 bases and J by 2 bases, with 17 bases between. Germline assignment: CDR1 SQVTM and CDR2 ANQGSEA. This CDR3 spans 16 amino acids. The CDR3 is CSVLGGAGPGANVLTF. Written as DNA, the CDR3 is TGCAGCGTGCTCGGCGGAGCTGGTCCTGGGGCCAACGTCCTGACTTTC.

This sequence joins TRBV7-6 and TRBJ2-1; 8 bases fit TRBD2. CDR1 and CDR2 from the germline V gene are SGHVS and FNYEAQ. With 3 bases clipped from V and 2 bases from J, the junction kept 6 bases outside the gene matches. The CDR3 has 16 amino acids. CDR3 in DNA: TGTGCCAGCAGCTTCGGAGTGCGGGGGGCCTACAATGAGCAGTTCTTC. Residues: CASSFGVRGAYNEQFF.

The genes are TRBV11-3 and TRBJ1-1; D unclear. Trimming removed 3 bases at V and 0 bases at J, with 5 bases between. The CDR3 spans 13 residues. The germline V gene encodes CDR1 SGHNT and CDR2 YENEEA. CDR3 loop: CASSFNMNTEAFF. The DNA of the CDR3 is TGTGCCAGCAGCTTCAACATGAACACTGAAGCTTTCTTT.

This chain links TRBV6-1 with TRBJ1-1; no clear D gene. Trimming took off 6 bases at V and 4 bases at J, with 12 bases between the two ends. This CDR3 comprises 13 residues. CDR1 and CDR2 from the germline V gene are MNHNS and SASEGT. CDR3 sequence reads: CASSLEGGTEAFF. The DNA for the CDR3 is TGTGCCAGCAGCCTGGAGGGTGGCACTGAAGCTTTCTTT.

This clone has more than one count but fewer than ten. The rearrangement links TRBV19 to TRBJ2-2, with 7 bases matching TRBD2. V gave up 7 bases and J gave up 0 bases; unmatched junction bases: 8. Germline V CDR1 and CDR2: LNHDA, SQIVND (reference sequence). The CDR3 is 16 residues long. For the CDR3, the DNA is TGTGCCAGTATAGTTCGGGGGGAATCGAACACCGGGGAGCTGTTTTTT. This gives the protein CASIVRGESNTGELFF.